The entry below describes one T cell receptor (beta chain). TCRdb's table, derived via immunoSEQ multiplex PCR, lists solely in-frame clones and lacks some. In the table there are hundreds of thousands of clones, 90% of which are singletons. The sample originates from a study of blood T cell repertoires in COVID-19. Study overall: The analysed material was cDNA or gDNA that came from T cells, B-cell-depleted T cells, or PBMCs.

V lost 3 bases and J lost 1, with 10 bases in between. Germline V gives CDR1 SGHVS, CDR2 FNYEAQ. The CDR3 is 16 amino acids. This chain connects TRBV7-6 to TRBJ2-6; no clear D gene. Sequenced input: PBMCs or T cells enriched from blood (not recorded which). The source of this sequence is a young woman with acute COVID-19. The CDR3 loop reads CASSLAGSSGANVLTF. In nucleotides, the CDR3 is TGTGCCAGCAGCTTGGCAGGTTCATCTGGGGCCAACGTCCTGACTTTC.